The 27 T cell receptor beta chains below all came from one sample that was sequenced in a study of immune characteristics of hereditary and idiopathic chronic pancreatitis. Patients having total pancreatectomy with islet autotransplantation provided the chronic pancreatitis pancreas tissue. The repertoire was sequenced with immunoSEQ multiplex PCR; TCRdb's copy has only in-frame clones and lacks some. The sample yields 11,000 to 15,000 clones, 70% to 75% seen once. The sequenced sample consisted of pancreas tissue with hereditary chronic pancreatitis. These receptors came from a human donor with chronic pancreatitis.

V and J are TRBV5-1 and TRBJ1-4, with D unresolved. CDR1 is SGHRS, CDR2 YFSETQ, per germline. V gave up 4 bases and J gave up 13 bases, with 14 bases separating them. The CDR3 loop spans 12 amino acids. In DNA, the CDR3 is TGCGCCAGCAGCGACGACAATCGTAGACTGTTTTTT. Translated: CASSDDNRRLFF.

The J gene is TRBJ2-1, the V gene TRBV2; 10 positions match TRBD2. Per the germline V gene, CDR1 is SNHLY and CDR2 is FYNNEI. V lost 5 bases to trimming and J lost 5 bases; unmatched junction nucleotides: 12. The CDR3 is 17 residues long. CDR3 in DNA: TGTGCCAGCAGTCCGGCTAGCGGGAGCGGTTATCACAATGAGCAGTTCTTC. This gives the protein CASSPASGSGYHNEQFF.

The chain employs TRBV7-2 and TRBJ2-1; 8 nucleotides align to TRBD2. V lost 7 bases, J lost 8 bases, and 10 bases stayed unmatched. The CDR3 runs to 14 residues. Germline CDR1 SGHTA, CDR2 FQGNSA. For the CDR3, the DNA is TGTGCCAGCACCCGGGGGGGAGTGACGGATGAGCAGTTCTTC. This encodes CASTRGGVTDEQFF.

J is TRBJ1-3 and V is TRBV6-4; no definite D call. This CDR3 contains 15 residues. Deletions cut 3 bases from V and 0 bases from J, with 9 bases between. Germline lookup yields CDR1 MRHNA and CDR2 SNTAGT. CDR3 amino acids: CASSETADSGNTIYF. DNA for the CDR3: TGTGCCAGCAGTGAGACGGCAGACTCTGGAAACACCATATATTTT.

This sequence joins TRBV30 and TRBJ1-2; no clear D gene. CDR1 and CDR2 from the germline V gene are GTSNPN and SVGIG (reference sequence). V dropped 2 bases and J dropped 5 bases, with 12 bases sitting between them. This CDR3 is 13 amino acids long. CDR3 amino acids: CAWSPPERYGYTF. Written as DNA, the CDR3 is TGTGCCTGGAGTCCACCCGAGCGGTATGGCTACACCTTC.

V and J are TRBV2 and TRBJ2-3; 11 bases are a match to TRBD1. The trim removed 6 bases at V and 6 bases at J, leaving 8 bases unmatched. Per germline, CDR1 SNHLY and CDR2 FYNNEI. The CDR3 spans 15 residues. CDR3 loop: CASRERTGGRDTQYF. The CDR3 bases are TGTGCCAGCAGAGAGAGGACAGGGGGCAGGGATACGCAGTATTTT.

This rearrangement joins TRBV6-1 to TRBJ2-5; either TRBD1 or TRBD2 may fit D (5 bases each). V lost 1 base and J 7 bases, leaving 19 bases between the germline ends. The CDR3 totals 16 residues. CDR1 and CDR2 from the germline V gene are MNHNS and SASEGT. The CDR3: CASSEVYSRAGGTQYF. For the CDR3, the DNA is TGTGCCAGCAGTGAAGTGTATTCGCGGGCTGGGGGGACCCAGTACTTC.

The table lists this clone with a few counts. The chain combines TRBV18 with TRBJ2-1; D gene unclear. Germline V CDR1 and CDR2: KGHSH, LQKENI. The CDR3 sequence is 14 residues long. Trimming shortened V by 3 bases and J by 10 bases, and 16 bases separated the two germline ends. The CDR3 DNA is TGTGCCAGCTCACCTCAAGGTGATAGAGGAGAGCAGTTCTTC. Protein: CASSPQGDRGEQFF.

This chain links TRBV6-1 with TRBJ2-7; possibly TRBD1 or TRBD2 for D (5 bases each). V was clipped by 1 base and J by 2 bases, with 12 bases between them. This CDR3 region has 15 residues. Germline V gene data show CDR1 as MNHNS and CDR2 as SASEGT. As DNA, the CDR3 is TGTGCCAGCAGTGAAGGGGACGGCGAACCCTACGAGCAGTACTTC. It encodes CASSEGDGEPYEQYF.

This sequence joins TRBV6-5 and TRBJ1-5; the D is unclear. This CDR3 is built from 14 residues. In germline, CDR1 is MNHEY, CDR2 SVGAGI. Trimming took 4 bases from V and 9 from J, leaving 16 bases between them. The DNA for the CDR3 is TGTGCCAGCAGTTTAGACGCAGGTAGTAGGCCCCAGCATTTT. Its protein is CASSLDAGSRPQHF.

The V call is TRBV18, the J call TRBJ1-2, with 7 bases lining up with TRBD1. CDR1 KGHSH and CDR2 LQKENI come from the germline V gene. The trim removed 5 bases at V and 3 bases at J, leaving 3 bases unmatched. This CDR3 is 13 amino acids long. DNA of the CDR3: TGTGCCAGCTCAACCGGGACAGACTATGGCTACACCTTC. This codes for CASSTGTDYGYTF.

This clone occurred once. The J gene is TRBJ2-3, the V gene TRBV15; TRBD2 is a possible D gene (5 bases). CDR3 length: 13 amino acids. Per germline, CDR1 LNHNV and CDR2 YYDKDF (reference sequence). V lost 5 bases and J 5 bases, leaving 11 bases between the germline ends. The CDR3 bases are TGTGCCACCAGCCCACGGGATGGAGATACGCAGTATTTT. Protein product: CATSPRDGDTQYF.

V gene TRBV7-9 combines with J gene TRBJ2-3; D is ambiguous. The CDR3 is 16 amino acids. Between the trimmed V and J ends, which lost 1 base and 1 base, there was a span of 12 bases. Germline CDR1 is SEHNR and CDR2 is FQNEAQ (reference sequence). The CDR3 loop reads CASSLESHMGTDTQYF. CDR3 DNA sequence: TGTGCCAGCAGCTTAGAATCGCACATGGGCACAGATACGCAGTATTTT.

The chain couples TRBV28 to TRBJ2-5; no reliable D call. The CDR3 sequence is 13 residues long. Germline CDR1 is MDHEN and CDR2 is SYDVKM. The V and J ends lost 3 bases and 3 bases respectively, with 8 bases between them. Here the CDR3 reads CASSLWSEETQYF. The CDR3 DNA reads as TGTGCCAGCAGTTTGTGGTCGGAAGAGACCCAGTACTTC.

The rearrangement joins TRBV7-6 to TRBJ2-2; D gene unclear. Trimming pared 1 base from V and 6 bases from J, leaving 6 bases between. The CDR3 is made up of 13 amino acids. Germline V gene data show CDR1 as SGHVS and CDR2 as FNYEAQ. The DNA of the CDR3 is TGTGCCAGCAGCTTAGAAATTTCCGGGGAGCTGTTTTTT. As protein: CASSLEISGELFF.

CDR3 in amino acids: CASSFPPQETQYF. The CDR3 nucleotides are TGTGCCAGCAGCTTCCCCCCGCAAGAGACCCAGTACTTC. The rearrangement joins TRBV7-9 to TRBJ2-5, with D unclear. Trimming stripped 3 bases from V and 2 bases from J, with 7 bases between. This CDR3 is 13 amino acids long. Germline V gene sequence: CDR1 SEHNR, CDR2 FQNEAQ (reference sequence).

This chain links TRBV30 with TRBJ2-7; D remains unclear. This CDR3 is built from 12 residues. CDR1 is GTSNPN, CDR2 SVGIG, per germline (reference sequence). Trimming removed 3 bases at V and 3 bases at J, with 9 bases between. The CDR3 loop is CAWSDSSYEQYF. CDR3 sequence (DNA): TGTGCCTGGAGCGATAGTAGCTACGAGCAGTACTTC.

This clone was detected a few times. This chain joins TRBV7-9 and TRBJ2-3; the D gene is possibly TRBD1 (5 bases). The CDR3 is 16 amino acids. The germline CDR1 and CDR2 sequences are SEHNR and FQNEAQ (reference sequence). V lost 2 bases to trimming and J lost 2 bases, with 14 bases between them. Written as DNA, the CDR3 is TGTGCCAGCAGCTTATTCTGGGGCCAAGACACAGATACGCAGTATTTT. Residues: CASSLFWGQDTDTQYF. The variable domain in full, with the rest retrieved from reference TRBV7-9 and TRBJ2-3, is DTGVSQNPRHKITKRGQNVTFRCDPISEHNRLYWYRQTLGQGPEFLTYFQNEAQLEKSRLLSDRFSAERPKGSFSTLEIQRTEQGDSAMYLCASSLFWGQDTDTQYFGPGTRLTVL.

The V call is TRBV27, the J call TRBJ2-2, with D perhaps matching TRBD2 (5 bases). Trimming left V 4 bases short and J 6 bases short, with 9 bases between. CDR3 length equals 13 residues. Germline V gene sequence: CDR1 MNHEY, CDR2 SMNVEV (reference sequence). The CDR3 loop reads CASSSVGAGELFF. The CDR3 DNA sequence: TGTGCCAGCAGTTCTGTCGGGGCCGGGGAGCTGTTTTTT.

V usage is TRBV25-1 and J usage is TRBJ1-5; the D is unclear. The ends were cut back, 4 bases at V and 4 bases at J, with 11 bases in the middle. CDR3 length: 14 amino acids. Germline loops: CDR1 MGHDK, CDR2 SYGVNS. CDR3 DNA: TGTGCCAGCAGTGGGCCGAGGAGAAATCAGCCCCAGCATTTT. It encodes CASSGPRRNQPQHF.

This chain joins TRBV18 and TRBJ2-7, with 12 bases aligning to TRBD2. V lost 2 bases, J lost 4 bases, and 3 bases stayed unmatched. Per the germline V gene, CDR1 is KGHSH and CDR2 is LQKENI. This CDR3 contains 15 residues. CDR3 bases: TGTGCCAGCTCACCAGGACTAGCGGGGCCTTACGAGCAGTACTTC. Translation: CASSPGLAGPYEQYF.

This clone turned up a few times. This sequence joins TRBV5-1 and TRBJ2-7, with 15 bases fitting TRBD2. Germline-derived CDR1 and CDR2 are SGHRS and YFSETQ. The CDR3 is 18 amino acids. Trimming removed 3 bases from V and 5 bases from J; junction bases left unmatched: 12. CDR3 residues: CASSSGLGTSGRIHEQYF. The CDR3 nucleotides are TGCGCCAGCAGCTCAGGTCTGGGGACTAGCGGGAGGATCCACGAGCAGTACTTC.

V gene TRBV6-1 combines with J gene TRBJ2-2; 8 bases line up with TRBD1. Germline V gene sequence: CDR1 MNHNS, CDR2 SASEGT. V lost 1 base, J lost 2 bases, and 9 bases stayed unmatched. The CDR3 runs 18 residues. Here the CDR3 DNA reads TGTGCCAGCAGTGAAGTCCAGGGGGCGCGGGGAAACACCGGGGAGCTGTTTTTT. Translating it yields CASSEVQGARGNTGELFF.

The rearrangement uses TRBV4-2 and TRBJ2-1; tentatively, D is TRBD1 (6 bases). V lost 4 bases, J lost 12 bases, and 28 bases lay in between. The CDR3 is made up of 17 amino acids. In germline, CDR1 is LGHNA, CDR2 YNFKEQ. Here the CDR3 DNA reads TGTGCCAGCAGCCGCAGCCCCGGGACATCGCAGTATGATGGGCAGTTCTTC. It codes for CASSRSPGTSQYDGQFF.

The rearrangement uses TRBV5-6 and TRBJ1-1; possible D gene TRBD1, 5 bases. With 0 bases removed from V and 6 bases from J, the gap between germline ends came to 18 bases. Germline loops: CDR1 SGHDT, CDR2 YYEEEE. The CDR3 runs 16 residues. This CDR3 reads CASSLVGTGGESEAFF. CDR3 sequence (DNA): TGTGCCAGCAGCTTGGTCGGTACTGGGGGGGAATCTGAAGCTTTCTTT.

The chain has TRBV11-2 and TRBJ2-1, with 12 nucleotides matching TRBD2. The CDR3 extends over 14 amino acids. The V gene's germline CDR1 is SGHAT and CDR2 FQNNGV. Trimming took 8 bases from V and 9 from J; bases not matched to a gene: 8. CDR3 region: CASETSGGVGEQFF. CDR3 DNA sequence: TGTGCCAGCGAGACTAGCGGGGGAGTCGGTGAGCAGTTCTTC.

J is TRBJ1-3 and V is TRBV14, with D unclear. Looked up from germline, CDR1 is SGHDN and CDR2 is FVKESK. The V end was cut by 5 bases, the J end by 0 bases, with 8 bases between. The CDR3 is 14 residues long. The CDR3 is CASSMSNSGNTIYF. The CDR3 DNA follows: TGTGCCAGCAGCATGAGCAACTCTGGAAACACCATATATTTT.